A single sample gave rise to the 13 T cell receptor beta chains below, sequenced in a study of blood T cell repertoires in COVID-19. Sequenced by immunoSEQ multiplex PCR; TCRdb stores in-frame clones only, minus some. The sample contains 150,000 to 200,000 clones, about nine tenths of which appear only once. The source material was peripheral blood. Receptors originate from a man aged 70-80 years with active or convalescent COVID-19.

This clone showed up just a few times. This sequence joins TRBV6-6 and TRBJ2-1; 9 bases are shared with TRBD1. Germline V gene sequence: CDR1 MNHNY, CDR2 SVGAGI (reference sequence). This CDR3 is 14 amino acids long. Trimming cost V 6 bases and J 6 bases; bases outside gene matches: 6. The CDR3 DNA reads as TGTGCCAGCAGGCCGGGACAGGGCGGCAATGAGCAGTTCTTC. This translates into CASRPGQGGNEQFF.

The chain employs TRBV11-2 and TRBJ2-1; 14 bases line up with TRBD2. The CDR3 extends over 16 amino acids. In germline, CDR1 is SGHAT, CDR2 FQNNGV. V lost 5 bases, J lost 7 bases, and 7 bases stayed unmatched. The CDR3 protein is CASSGRTSGGLNEQFF. The DNA for the CDR3 is TGTGCCAGCAGCGGTCGGACTAGCGGGGGGTTAAATGAGCAGTTCTTC.

The DNA of the CDR3 is TGTGCCAGCAGCTCGACAGGGAGTTCCGGGGAGCTGTTTTTT. Its translation is CASSSTGSSGELFF. This chain links TRBV7-2 with TRBJ2-2; TRBD1 matches at 7 bases. Germline values: CDR1 SGHTA, CDR2 FQGNSA. V lost 4 bases and J lost 6; bases outside the gene matches: 5. This CDR3 comprises 14 residues.

The CDR3 here is CASSFDSQPQHF. As DNA, the CDR3 is TGTGCCAGCAGCTTCGACTCCCAGCCCCAGCATTTT. This chain uses TRBV7-9 with TRBJ1-5; D is unresolved. Trimming took off 3 bases at V and 7 bases at J, with 7 bases between the two ends. The CDR3 runs 12 residues. Germline CDR1 and CDR2: SEHNR and FQNEAQ (reference sequence).

This chain's CDR3 is CASSPGRVLAGVTETQYF. CDR3 nucleotide sequence: TGTGCCAGCAGTCCGGGTAGGGTACTAGCGGGGGTAACGGAGACCCAGTACTTC. This rearrangement joins TRBV5-8 to TRBJ2-5, with TRBD2 matching 11 bases. CDR3 length: 18 residues. Germline lookup yields CDR1 SGHTS and CDR2 YDEGEE. J lost 5 bases, V lost 5 bases, and 17 bases had no gene match.

The chain recombines TRBV6-5 with TRBJ1-2, with TRBD1 matching 10 bases. Germline assignment: CDR1 MNHEY and CDR2 SVGAGI. V lost 0 bases, J lost 4 bases, and 2 bases stayed unmatched. This CDR3 region has 15 residues. CDR3 sequence reads: CASSYSGQGPYGYTF. The CDR3, as DNA: TGTGCCAGCAGTTACTCGGGACAGGGGCCCTATGGCTACACCTTC.

This clone was picked up one time. The chain has TRBV6-2 or TRBV6-3 and TRBJ2-7; the match to TRBD2 covers 8 bases. The CDR3 sequence is 21 residues long. Trimming at V came to 0 bases and at J to 2 bases, leaving 21 bases not matched to a gene. CDR1 MNHEY and CDR2 SVGEGT come from the germline V gene. The CDR3 loop reads CASSYSMGWSGGPLKPYEQYF. The CDR3 DNA sequence: TGTGCCAGCAGTTACTCGATGGGTTGGTCGGGAGGGCCTCTGAAACCCTACGAGCAGTACTTC.

The chain recombines TRBV7-2 with TRBJ2-5, with TRBD2 identical over 15 bases. CDR3 length: 19 residues. V lost 0 bases to trimming and J lost 5 bases; unmatched junction nucleotides: 10. Germline CDR1 reads SGHTA; CDR2 reads FQGNSA. The CDR3 is CASSLAPQPGLAGGETQYF. The DNA for the CDR3 is TGTGCCAGCAGCTTAGCGCCCCAACCGGGACTAGCGGGAGGTGAGACCCAGTACTTC.

This CDR3 is CASSPPAGGNQPQHF. CDR3 nucleotide sequence: TGTGCCAGCTCACCGCCCGCAGGGGGGAATCAGCCCCAGCATTTT. This chain links TRBV18 with TRBJ1-5; 7 nucleotides agree with TRBD1. Germline-derived CDR1 and CDR2 are KGHSH and LQKENI. V shed 3 bases and J 4 bases; nucleotides not matched to a gene: 6. The CDR3 extends over 15 amino acids.

The chain joins TRBV7-4 to TRBJ1-5; 8 bases fit TRBD1. The CDR3 runs to 16 residues. Losses at the gene ends were 4 bases for V and 0 bases for J; bases not matched to a gene: 5. Germline V gene lookup returns CDR1 SGHVT and CDR2 SQSDAQ. Written as DNA, the CDR3 is TGTGCCAGCAGCTCGCCGACAGGGGTTAGCAATCAGCCCCAGCATTTT. Encoded protein: CASSSPTGVSNQPQHF.

Turning to this clone: Different DNA sequences within this sample yield the same CDR3. The chain employs TRBV20-1 and TRBJ2-7; D gene unclear. CDR1 DFQATT and CDR2 SNEGSKA come from the germline V gene (reference sequence). Between the trimmed V and J ends, which lost 0 bases and 3 bases, there was a span of 3 bases. The CDR3 is made up of 11 amino acids. Here the CDR3 reads CSARDLYEQYF. In DNA, the CDR3 is TGCAGTGCTAGAGATCTCTACGAGCAGTACTTC.

CDR3 sequence reads: CASSPGTGGSDTQYF. CDR3 in DNA: TGCGCCAGCAGCCCCGGGACAGGGGGTTCAGATACGCAGTATTTT. The chain recombines TRBV5-1 with TRBJ2-3, with 11 bases identical to TRBD1. This CDR3 comprises 15 residues. V shed 4 bases and J 4 bases; nucleotides not matched to a gene: 5. The V gene's germline CDR1 is SGHRS and CDR2 YFSETQ.

The CDR3 loop is CASSHPRDRGLYEQYF. The CDR3 DNA is TGCGCCAGCAGCCACCCACGGGACAGGGGTCTGTACGAGCAGTACTTC. The rearrangement joins TRBV4-1 to TRBJ2-7, with 10 bases matching TRBD1. CDR3 size: 16 residues. CDR1 is MGHRA, CDR2 YSYEKL, per germline. The junction had 9 bases not matched to a gene; V was cut back by 3 bases and J by 4 bases.